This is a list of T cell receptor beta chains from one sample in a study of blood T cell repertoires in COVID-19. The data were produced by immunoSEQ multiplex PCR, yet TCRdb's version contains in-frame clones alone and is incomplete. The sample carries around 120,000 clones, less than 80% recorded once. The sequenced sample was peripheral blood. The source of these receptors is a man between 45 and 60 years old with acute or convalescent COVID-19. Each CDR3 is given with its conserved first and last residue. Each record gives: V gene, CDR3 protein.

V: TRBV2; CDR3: CATDSGQETQYF
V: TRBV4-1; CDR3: CASSRPTDTEAFF
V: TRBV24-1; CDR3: CATSETAGGSGANVLTF
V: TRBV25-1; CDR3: CASWTGKTGELFF
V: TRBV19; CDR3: CASSMGQAYEQYF
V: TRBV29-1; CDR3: CSVEGQGMYEQYF
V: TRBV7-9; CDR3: CASRSGAAGDPYF
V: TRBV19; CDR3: CASSVDPQGADTQYF
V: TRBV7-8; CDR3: CASSFGTGANEKLFF
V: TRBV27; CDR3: CASSLGRGPTEAFF
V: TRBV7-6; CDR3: CASSFGLAGETQYF
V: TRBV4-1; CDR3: CAGNRDVATDYGYTF
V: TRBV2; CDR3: CASSVDRGVVPQHF
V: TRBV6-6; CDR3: CASSHRGTGEQYF
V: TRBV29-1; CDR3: CSVEGTGDEQYF
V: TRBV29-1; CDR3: CSVQGYQREHPYEQYF
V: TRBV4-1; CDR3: CASSQAASGRDETQYF
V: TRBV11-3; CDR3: CASSLREWSQETQYF
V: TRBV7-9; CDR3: CASSLVGGQGDEQYF